This entry concerns a single TCR beta chain. This sample stems from a study of blood T cell repertoires in COVID-19. The length of the CDR3 is 15 residues. Per the germline V gene, CDR1 is LGHNA and CDR2 is YSLEER. The V gene lost 1 base and the J gene lost 2 bases, with 11 bases spanning the gap. Authors' analysis steps: How many nucleated cells were present was estimated from reference gene primer amplification. The assay was immunoSEQ multiplex PCR, and TCRdb's table has in-frame clones only and misses some. That table gives V, J and clone size, and the DNA gave D and trimming. The sample lists about 240,000 clones; around four fifths were seen once.

Sequencing used peripheral blood. The rearrangement joins TRBV4-3 to TRBJ1-2, with D possibly being TRBD1 (6 bases). This clonotype was sampled from an older woman with acute or convalescent COVID-19. DNA of the CDR3: TGCGCCAGCAGCCAAGTTCACAGGGAGAACTATGGCTACACCTTC. This sequence encodes CASSQVHRENYGYTF.